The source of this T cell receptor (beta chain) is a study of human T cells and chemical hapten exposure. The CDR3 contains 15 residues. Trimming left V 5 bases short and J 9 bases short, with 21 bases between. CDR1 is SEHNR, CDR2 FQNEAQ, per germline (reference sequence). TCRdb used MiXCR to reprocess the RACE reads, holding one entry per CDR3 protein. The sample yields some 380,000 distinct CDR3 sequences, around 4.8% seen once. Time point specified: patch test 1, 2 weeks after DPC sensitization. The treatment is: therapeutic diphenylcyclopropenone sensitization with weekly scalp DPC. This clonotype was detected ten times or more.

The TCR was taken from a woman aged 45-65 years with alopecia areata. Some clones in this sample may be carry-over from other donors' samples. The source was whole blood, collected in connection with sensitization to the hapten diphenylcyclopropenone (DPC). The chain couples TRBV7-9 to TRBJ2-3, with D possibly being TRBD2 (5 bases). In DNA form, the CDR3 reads TGTGCCAGCAGCCCAGTTGAGGGCCTCCAGACCACGCAGTATTTT. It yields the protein CASSPVEGLQTTQYF.